A selection of T cell receptor beta chains follows, all from one sample in a study of shared T cell receptors in the human thymus. Assay used: immunoSEQ multiplex PCR; TCRdb lists only in-frame clones, some missing. This table holds over 350,000 clones, approximately 95% found once. Input material: thymocytes. These receptors all come from a human donor. CDR3s include the opening cysteine and the closing phenylalanine or tryptophan. D genes are given only for firm matches. The size of a clone is reported for some rows only, either as once, few or many, or as a class for expanded clones.

J	size	V	D	CDR3	DNA
TRBJ2-1	NA	TRBV28	TRBD1	CASYLRGTGDEEQFF	TGTGCCAGCTATTTGAGGGGGACAGGGGATGAGGAGCAGTTCTTC
TRBJ1-1	NA	TRBV28	NA	CASSLTSTEAFF	TGTGCCAGCAGTTTAACTAGCACTGAAGCTTTCTTT
TRBJ1-5	NA	TRBV28	TRBD1	CASSSPPEGAGQPQHF	TGTGCCAGCAGCTCTCCCCCCGAGGGGGCCGGTCAGCCCCAGCATTTT
TRBJ2-3	NA	TRBV19	NA	CASSGGPQGGPDTQYF	TGTGCCAGTAGCGGGGGCCCACAGGGGGGGCCAGATACGCAGTATTTT
TRBJ2-7	NA	TRBV28	TRBD2	CASSLAGGGHVYEQYF	TGTGCCAGCAGTTTAGCGGGGGGCGGGCACGTCTACGAGCAGTACTTC
TRBJ2-7	once	TRBV5-5	TRBD2	CASSRKIAGGLYYEQYF	TGTGCCAGCAGCCGTAAAATAGCGGGAGGGCTTTACTACGAGCAGTACTTC
TRBJ1-1	NA	TRBV27	NA	CASSLLGTPEAFF	TGTGCCAGCAGTTTATTGGGGACCCCTGAAGCTTTCTTT
TRBJ2-1	NA	TRBV7-6	TRBD2	CASSHFRAGGVDEQFF	TGTGCCAGCAGCCACTTCCGGGCGGGAGGGGTGGATGAGCAGTTCTTC
TRBJ2-4	NA	TRBV7-9	NA	CASSSRTAMNIQYF	TGTGCCAGCAGCTCTCGGACAGCGATGAACATTCAGTACTTC
TRBJ2-7	NA	TRBV11-2	NA	CASSLEDRQLYEQYF	TGTGCCAGCAGCTTAGAGGATCGGCAGCTCTACGAGCAGTACTTC
TRBJ1-4	NA	TRBV27	NA	CASSFIGTNEKLFF	TGTGCCAGCAGTTTCATTGGGACTAATGAAAAACTGTTTTTT
TRBJ2-1	once	TRBV5-1	TRBD2	CASSLEGLAGDNEQFF	TGCGCCAGCAGCTTGGAGGGACTAGCGGGTGACAATGAGCAGTTCTTC
TRBJ2-2	NA	TRBV30	NA	CAWRQGAGGELFF	TGTGCCTGGAGACAGGGCGCCGGCGGGGAGCTGTTTTTT
TRBJ2-1	once	TRBV29-1	TRBD1	CSVPVGGPDRGYNEQFF	TGCAGCGTTCCCGTTGGGGGGCCGGACAGGGGATACAATGAGCAGTTCTTC
TRBJ2-7	NA	TRBV5-1	NA	CASQFLSHEMGKNYEQYF	TGCGCCAGCCAGTTCCTGTCTCATGAAATGGGGAAAAACTACGAGCAGTACTTC
TRBJ2-6	NA	TRBV7-2	TRBD1	CASSPGQFSGANVLTF	TGTGCCAGCAGCCCGGGACAGTTCTCTGGGGCCAACGTCCTGACTTTC
TRBJ2-1	NA	TRBV7-9	NA	CASSGAPEQFF	TGTGCCAGCAGCGGAGCCCCTGAGCAGTTCTTC
TRBJ2-5	few	TRBV28	TRBD2	CASRFLAGQETQYF	TGTGCCAGCAGGTTTCTAGCGGGACAAGAGACCCAGTACTTC
TRBJ2-5	NA	TRBV5-6	NA	CASSFMASSQETQYF	TGTGCCAGCAGCTTCATGGCTAGCAGCCAAGAGACCCAGTACTTC
TRBJ2-3	NA	TRBV19	NA	CASSTSISTDTQYF	TGTGCCAGTAGTACCTCGATTAGCACAGATACGCAGTATTTT
TRBJ2-7	NA	TRBV27	NA	CASRPTDKEQYF	TGTGCCAGCAGACCCACGGACAAAGAGCAGTACTTC
TRBJ1-2	NA	TRBV19	NA	CASSRQARHRYYGYTF	TGTGCCAGTAGTAGACAGGCAAGGCACCGATACTATGGCTACACCTTC
TRBJ2-7	once	TRBV5-4	TRBD1	CASSDIQSFDRGRDEQYF	TGTGCCAGCAGCGATATCCAGTCCTTCGACAGGGGCAGGGACGAGCAGTACTTC
TRBJ2-3	NA	TRBV25-1	NA	CASSEGPRTDPRTDTQYF	TGTGCCAGCAGTGAAGGCCCCAGGACAGACCCCCGCACAGATACGCAGTATTTT
TRBJ1-3	NA	TRBV7-2	NA	CASTPGGPTSGNTIYF	TGTGCCAGCACGCCCGGGGGCCCGACCTCTGGAAACACCATATATTTT
TRBJ2-4	NA	TRBV30	TRBD2	CASINSGGPSIQYF	TGTGCCTCTATTAACTCGGGAGGGCCGAGCATTCAGTACTTC
TRBJ1-6	NA	TRBV18	TRBD1	CASSRSVGQINSPLHF	TGTGCCAGCTCACGGTCTGTGGGACAGATTAATTCACCCCTCCACTTT
TRBJ1-1	NA	TRBV29-1	NA	CSAVPRDAMNTEAFF	TGCAGCGCTGTCCCCAGGGATGCCATGAACACTGAAGCTTTCTTT
TRBJ2-7	NA	TRBV18	NA	CASSPRRSISYEQYF	TGTGCCAGCTCACCCCGCAGGTCCATCTCCTACGAGCAGTACTTC
TRBJ1-1	NA	TRBV4-3	TRBD1	CASSFTYHRDREGTEAFF	TGCGCCAGCAGCTTCACATACCACCGGGACAGGGAGGGCACTGAAGCTTTCTTT
TRBJ2-2	NA	TRBV28	TRBD2	CASTLTSGSGNGELFF	TGTGCCAGCACTCTGACTAGCGGGAGCGGGAACGGGGAGCTGTTTTTT
TRBJ2-7	NA	TRBV10-3	TRBD2	CAISVGLAGAWAWYEQYF	TGTGCCATCAGTGTTGGACTAGCGGGAGCTTGGGCATGGTACGAGCAGTACTTC
TRBJ2-6	NA	TRBV28	NA	CASSLERFYANVLTF	TGTGCCAGCAGTTTGGAGAGGTTTTACGCCAACGTCCTGACTTTC
TRBJ2-7	NA	TRBV11-2	TRBD1	CASSLDGGTGRSYTYEQYF	TGTGCCAGCAGCTTAGATGGGGGGACAGGGAGGAGTTATACCTACGAGCAGTACTTC
TRBJ2-7	NA	TRBV20-1	NA	CSARLNYEQYF	TGCAGTGCTAGATTAAACTACGAGCAGTACTTC
TRBJ2-1	NA	TRBV5-4	TRBD2	CASSLELAGASEQFF	TGTGCCAGCAGCTTGGAGCTAGCGGGAGCTAGTGAGCAGTTCTTC
TRBJ1-1	NA	TRBV28	NA	CASFNRVMNTEAFF	TGTGCCAGCTTTAACAGGGTCATGAACACTGAAGCTTTCTTT
TRBJ2-3	NA	TRBV10-3	TRBD1	CAISPITGVGTDTQYF	TGTGCCATCAGCCCCATAACAGGGGTTGGGACAGATACGCAGTATTTT
TRBJ2-1	NA	TRBV5-4	TRBD2	CASSRDFRASGRFSYNEQFF	TGTGCCAGCAGCCGGGATTTTAGGGCTAGCGGGAGGTTCTCCTACAATGAGCAGTTCTTC
TRBJ1-2	NA	TRBV5-1	TRBD1	CASSFSDREAYGYTF	TGCGCCAGCAGCTTCTCGGACAGGGAAGCCTATGGCTACACCTTC
TRBJ2-5	NA	TRBV29-1	NA	CSVEKDRSHQETQYF	TGCAGCGTTGAAAAAGACAGGTCACACCAAGAGACCCAGTACTTC
TRBJ2-3	NA	TRBV4-1	TRBD2	CASSQDQASGTVDTQYF	TGCGCCAGCAGCCAAGATCAGGCTAGCGGGACTGTGGATACGCAGTATTTT
TRBJ2-1	NA	TRBV6-4	NA	CASSVAGRDSRTDEQFF	TGTGCCAGCAGTGTGGCAGGACGGGACTCTCGTACGGATGAGCAGTTCTTC
TRBJ2-1	NA	TRBV5-5	NA	CASSLGLRVWCCSYNEQFF	TGTGCCAGCAGCTTGGGGCTCAGGGTTTGGTGCTGCTCCTACAATGAGCAGTTCTTC
TRBJ2-7	NA	TRBV5-1	TRBD1	CASSLRDSYEQYF	TGCGCCAGCAGCCTCCGGGACAGTTACGAGCAGTACTTC
TRBJ1-2	NA	TRBV25-1	NA	CASTRTSGGGYTF	TGTGCCAGCACACGGACCTCGGGCGGTGGCTACACCTTC
TRBJ1-4	NA	TRBV5-6	NA	CASSPIDVDEKLFF	TGTGCCAGCAGCCCGATCGATGTGGATGAAAAACTGTTTTTT
TRBJ1-1	NA	TRBV10-3	TRBD1	CAISELEYAPQGDTEAFF	TGTGCCATCAGTGAGCTCGAGTACGCGCCACAGGGGGACACTGAAGCTTTCTTT
TRBJ1-2	NA	TRBV6-5	NA	CASSQKFGTNYGYTF	TGTGCCAGCAGTCAAAAGTTTGGGACTAACTATGGCTACACCTTC
TRBJ2-3	NA	TRBV5-4	NA	CASSLVGAVSTDTQYF	TGTGCCAGCAGCTTGGTAGGGGCGGTTAGCACAGATACGCAGTATTTT
TRBJ2-7	NA	TRBV7-2	TRBD1	CASSSGQGKTYEQYF	TGTGCCAGCAGCTCGGGACAGGGGAAAACCTACGAGCAGTACTTC
TRBJ1-2	once	TRBV30	NA	CAWSVSAGVYYGYTF	TGTGCCTGGAGTGTATCGGCAGGGGTGTACTATGGCTACACCTTC
TRBJ2-2	NA	TRBV30	NA	CAWSVQGDGELFF	TGTGCCTGGAGTGTACAAGGGGACGGGGAGCTGTTTTTT
TRBJ2-1	NA	TRBV6-5	TRBD2	CASSTGTSINEQFF	TGTGCCAGCAGTACCGGGACTAGCATCAATGAGCAGTTCTTC
TRBJ2-1	NA	TRBV29-1	TRBD2	CSVLMGTSGAGPSSNYNEQFF	TGCAGCGTTCTGATGGGGACTAGTGGTGCGGGACCATCTTCAAATTACAATGAGCAGTTCTTC
TRBJ2-1	NA	TRBV19	NA	CASSIGWGGGYNEQFF	TGTGCCAGTAGTATAGGGTGGGGAGGAGGGTACAATGAGCAGTTCTTC
TRBJ1-1	NA	TRBV7-9	NA	CASSPRGNRAGKNTEAFF	TGTGCCAGCAGCCCCCGGGGTAACAGGGCGGGTAAGAACACTGAAGCTTTCTTT